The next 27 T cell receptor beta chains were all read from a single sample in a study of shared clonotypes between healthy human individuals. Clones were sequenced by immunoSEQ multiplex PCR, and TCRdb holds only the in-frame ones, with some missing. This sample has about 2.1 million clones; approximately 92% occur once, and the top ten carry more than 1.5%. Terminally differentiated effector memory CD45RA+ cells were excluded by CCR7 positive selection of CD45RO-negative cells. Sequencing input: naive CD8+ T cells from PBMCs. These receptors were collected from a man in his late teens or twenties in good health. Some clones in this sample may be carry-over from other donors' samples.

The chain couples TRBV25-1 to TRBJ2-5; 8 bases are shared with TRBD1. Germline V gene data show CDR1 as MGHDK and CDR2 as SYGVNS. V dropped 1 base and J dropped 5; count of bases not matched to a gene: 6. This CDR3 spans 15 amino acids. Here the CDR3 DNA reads TGTGCCAGCAGTGAATCGAGGACAGGGTGGGAGACCCAGTACTTC. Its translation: CASSESRTGWETQYF.

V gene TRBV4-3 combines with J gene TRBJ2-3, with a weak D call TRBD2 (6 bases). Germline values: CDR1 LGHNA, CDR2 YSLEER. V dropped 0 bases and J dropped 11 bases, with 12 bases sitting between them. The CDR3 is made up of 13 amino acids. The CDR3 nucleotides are TGCGCCAGCAGCCAAGATACGGGAGAGTGGCAGTATTTT. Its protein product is CASSQDTGEWQYF.

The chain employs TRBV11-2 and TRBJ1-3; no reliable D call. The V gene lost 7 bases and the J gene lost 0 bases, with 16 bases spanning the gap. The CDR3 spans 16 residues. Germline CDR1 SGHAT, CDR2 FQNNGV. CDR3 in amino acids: CASNGRNPDSGNTIYF. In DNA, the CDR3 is TGTGCCAGCAACGGAAGAAACCCGGACTCTGGAAACACCATATATTTT.

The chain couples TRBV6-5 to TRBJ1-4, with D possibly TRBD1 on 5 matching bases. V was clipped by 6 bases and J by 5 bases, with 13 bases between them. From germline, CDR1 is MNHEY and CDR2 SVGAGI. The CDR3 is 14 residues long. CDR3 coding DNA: TGTGCCAGCAGGGAGGGACCGAGAAATGAAAAACTGTTTTTT. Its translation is CASREGPRNEKLFF.

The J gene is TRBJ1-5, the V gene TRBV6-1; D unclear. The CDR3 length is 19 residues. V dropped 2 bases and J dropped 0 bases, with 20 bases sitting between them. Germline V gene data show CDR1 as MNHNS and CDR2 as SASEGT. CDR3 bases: TGTGCCAGCAGTGAATCCTATCTATTCGGGGTCCCTAGCAATCAGCCCCAGCATTTT. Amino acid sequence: CASSESYLFGVPSNQPQHF.

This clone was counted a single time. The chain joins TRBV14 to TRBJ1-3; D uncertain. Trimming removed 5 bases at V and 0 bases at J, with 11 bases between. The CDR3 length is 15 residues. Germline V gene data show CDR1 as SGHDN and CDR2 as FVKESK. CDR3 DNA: TGTGCCAGCAGCTCCGGGATCCACTCTGGAAACACCATATATTTT. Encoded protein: CASSSGIHSGNTIYF.

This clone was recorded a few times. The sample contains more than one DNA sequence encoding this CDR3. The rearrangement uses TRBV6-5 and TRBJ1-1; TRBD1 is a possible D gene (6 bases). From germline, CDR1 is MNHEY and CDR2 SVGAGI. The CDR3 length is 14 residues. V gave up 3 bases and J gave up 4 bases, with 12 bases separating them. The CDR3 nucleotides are TGTGCCAGCAGTTATGGGGGCGTGGGCACTGAAGCTTTCTTT. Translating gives CASSYGGVGTEAFF.

Here the CDR3 DNA reads TGTGCCAGCAGTTTAGGGTGGGAGAACTCCTACGAGCAGTACTTC. Protein: CASSLGWENSYEQYF. The chain recombines TRBV27 with TRBJ2-7; a possible D gene is TRBD2 (5 bases). The CDR3 runs 15 residues. V gave up 2 bases and J gave up 0 bases, with 11 bases separating them. Germline V CDR1 and CDR2: MNHEY, SMNVEV (reference sequence).

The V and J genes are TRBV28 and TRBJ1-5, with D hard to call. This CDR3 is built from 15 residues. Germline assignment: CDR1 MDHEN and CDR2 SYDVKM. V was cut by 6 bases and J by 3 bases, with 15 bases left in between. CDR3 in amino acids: CASSPRAAYNQPQHF. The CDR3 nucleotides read TGTGCCAGCAGCCCGAGGGCAGCTTACAATCAGCCCCAGCATTTT.

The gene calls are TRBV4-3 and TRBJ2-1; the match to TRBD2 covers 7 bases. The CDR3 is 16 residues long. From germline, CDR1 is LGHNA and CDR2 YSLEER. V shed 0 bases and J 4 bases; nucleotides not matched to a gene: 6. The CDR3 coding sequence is TGCGCCAGCAGCCAAGATGAAGGGGAGGGATACAATGAGCAGTTCTTC. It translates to CASSQDEGEGYNEQFF.

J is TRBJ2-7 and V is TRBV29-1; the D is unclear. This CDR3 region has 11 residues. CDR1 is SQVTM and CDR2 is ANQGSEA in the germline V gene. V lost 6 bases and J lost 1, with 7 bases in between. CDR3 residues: CSVLESYEQYF. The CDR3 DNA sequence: TGCAGCGTACTGGAATCCTACGAGCAGTACTTC.

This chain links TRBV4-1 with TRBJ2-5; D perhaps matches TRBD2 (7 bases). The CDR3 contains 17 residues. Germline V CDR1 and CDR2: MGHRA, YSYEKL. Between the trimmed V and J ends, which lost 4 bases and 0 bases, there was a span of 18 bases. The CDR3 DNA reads TGCGCCAGCAGCCCGGAAGGGGGGGCCGTGTACCAAGAGACCCAGTACTTC. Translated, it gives CASSPEGGAVYQETQYF.

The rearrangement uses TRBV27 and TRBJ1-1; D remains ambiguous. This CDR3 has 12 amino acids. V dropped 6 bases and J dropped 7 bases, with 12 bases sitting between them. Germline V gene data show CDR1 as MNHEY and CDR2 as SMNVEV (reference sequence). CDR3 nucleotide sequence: TGTGCCAGCAGCAACACGGCCCTTGAAGCTTTCTTT. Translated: CASSNTALEAFF.

This chain's CDR3 is CASSQDWEGEGGETQYF. For the CDR3, the DNA is TGCGCCAGCAGCCAAGATTGGGAGGGAGAAGGAGGAGAGACCCAGTACTTC. This chain uses TRBV4-3 with TRBJ2-5; 7 positions agree with TRBD2. Germline V gene sequence: CDR1 LGHNA, CDR2 YSLEER. V trimming: 0 bases; J trimming: 4 bases; junction bases outside the gene matches: 11. This CDR3 contains 17 residues.

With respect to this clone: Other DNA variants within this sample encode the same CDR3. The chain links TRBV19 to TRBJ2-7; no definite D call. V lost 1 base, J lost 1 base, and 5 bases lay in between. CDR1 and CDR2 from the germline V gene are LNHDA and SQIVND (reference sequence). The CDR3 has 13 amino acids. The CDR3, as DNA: TGTGCCAGTAGTATAGCCTTATCCTACGAGCAGTACTTC. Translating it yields CASSIALSYEQYF.

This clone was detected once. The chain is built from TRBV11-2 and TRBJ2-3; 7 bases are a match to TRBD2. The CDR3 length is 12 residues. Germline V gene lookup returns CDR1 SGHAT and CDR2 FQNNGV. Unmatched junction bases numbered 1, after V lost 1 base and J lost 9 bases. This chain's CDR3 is CASSLASGTQYF. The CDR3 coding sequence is TGTGCCAGCAGCTTAGCTAGCGGAACGCAGTATTTT.

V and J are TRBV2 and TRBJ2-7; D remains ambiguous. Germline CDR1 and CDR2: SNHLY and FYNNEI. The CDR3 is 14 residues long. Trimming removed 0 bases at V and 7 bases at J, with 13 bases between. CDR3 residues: CASSEAQRIFEQYF. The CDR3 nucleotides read TGTGCCAGCAGTGAAGCGCAACGCATCTTTGAGCAGTACTTC.

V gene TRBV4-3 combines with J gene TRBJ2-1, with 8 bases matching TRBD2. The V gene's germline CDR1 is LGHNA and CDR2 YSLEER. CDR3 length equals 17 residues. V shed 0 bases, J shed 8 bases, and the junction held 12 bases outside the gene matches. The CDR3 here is CASSQDHAGLAMDEQFF. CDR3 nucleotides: TGCGCCAGCAGCCAAGATCATGCAGGACTAGCTATGGATGAGCAGTTCTTC.

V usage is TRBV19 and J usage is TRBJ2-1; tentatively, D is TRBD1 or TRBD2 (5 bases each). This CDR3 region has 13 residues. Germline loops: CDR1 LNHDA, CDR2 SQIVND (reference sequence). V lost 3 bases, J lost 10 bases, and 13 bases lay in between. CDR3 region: CASSMAVGTEQFF. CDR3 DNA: TGTGCCAGTAGTATGGCCGTGGGGACGGAGCAGTTCTTC.

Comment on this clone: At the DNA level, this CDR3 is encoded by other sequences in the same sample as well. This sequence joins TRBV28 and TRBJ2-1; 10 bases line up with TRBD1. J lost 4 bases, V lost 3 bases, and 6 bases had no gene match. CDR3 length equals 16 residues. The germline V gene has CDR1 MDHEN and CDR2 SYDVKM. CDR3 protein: CASSLTGGPRYNEQFF. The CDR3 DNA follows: TGTGCCAGCAGTTTGACAGGGGGCCCCAGGTACAATGAGCAGTTCTTC.

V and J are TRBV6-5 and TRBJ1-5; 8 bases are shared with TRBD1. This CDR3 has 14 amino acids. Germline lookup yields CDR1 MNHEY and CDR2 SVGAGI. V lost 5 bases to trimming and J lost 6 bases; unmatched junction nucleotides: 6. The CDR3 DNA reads TGTGCCAGCAGTCAGACAGGGGTGGGTCAGCCCCAGCATTTT. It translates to CASSQTGVGQPQHF.

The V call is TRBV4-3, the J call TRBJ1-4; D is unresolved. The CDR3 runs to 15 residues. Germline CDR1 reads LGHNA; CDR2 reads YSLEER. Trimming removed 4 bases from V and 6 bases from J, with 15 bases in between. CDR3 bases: TGCGCCAGCAGCCCTAGCCATGCTCCCGATGAAAAACTGTTTTTT. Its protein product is CASSPSHAPDEKLFF.

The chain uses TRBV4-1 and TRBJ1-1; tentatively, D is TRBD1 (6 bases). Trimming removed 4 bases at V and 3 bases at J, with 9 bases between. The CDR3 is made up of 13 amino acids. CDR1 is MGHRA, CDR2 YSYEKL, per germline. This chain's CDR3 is CASSPQGYTEAFF. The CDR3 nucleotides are TGCGCCAGCAGCCCCCAGGGGTACACTGAAGCTTTCTTT.

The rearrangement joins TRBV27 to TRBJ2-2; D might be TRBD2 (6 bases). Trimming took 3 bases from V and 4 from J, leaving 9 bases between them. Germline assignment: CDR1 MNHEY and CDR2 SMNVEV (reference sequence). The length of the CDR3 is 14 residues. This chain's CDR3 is CASSFSRGTGELFF. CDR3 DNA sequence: TGTGCCAGCAGTTTTTCGCGGGGCACCGGGGAGCTGTTTTTT.

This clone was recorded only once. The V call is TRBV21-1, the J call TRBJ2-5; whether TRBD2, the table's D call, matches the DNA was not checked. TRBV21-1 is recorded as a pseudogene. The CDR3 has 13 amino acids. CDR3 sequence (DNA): TGTGCCAGCAGCAAATGGGAGAAAGAGACCCAGTACTTC. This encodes CASSKWEKETQYF.

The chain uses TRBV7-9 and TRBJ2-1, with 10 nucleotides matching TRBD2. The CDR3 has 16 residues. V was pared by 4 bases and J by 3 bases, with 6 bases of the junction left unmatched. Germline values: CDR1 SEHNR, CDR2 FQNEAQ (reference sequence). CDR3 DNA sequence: TGTGCCAGCAGCTCCACTAGCGGGATCAACTACAATGAGCAGTTCTTC. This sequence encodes CASSSTSGINYNEQFF. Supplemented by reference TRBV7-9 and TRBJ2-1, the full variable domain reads DTGVSQNPRHKITKRGQNVTFRCDPISEHNRLYWYRQTLGQGPEFLTYFQNEAQLEKSRLLSDRFSAERPKGSFSTLEIQRTEQGDSAMYLCASSSTSGINYNEQFFGPGTRLTVL.

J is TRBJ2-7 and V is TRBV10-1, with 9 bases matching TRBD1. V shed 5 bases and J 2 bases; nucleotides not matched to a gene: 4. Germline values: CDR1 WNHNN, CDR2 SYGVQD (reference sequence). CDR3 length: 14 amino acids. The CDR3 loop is CASSPGQGTYEQYF. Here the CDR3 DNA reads TGCGCCAGCAGTCCGGGACAGGGCACCTACGAGCAGTACTTC.